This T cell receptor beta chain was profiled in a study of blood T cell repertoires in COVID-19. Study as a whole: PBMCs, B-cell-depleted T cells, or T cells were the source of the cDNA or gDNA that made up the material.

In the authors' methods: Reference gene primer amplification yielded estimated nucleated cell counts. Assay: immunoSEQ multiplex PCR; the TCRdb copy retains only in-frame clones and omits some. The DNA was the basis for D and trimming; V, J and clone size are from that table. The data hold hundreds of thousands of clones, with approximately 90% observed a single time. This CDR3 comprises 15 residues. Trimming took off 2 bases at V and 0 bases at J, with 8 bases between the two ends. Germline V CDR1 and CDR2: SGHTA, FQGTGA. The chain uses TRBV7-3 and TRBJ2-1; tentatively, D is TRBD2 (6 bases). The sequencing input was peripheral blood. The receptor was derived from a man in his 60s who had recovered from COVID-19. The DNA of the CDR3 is TGTGCCAGCAGCTTAGGAGGGGTCTCCTACAATGAGCAGTTCTTC. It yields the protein CASSLGGVSYNEQFF.